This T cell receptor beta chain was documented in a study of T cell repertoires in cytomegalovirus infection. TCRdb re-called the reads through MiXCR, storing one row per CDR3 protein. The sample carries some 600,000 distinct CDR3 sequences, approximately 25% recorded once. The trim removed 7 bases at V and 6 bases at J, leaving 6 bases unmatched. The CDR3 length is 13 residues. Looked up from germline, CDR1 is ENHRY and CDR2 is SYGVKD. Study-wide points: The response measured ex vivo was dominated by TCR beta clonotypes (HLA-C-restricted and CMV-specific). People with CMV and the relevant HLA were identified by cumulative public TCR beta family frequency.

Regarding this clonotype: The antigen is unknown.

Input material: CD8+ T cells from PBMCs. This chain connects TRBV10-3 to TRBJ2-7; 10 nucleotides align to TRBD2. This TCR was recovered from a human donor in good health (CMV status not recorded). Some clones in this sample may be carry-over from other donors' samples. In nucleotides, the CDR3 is TGTGCCATCACCCAGCGGGGGGGCTCCGAGCAGTACTTC. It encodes CAITQRGGSEQYF.